This TCR beta chain came from a study of lymphopenia after photon versus proton radiotherapy. The table came from immunoSEQ multiplex PCR; TCRdb's copy has only in-frame clones and leaves some out. The sample gives about 160,000 clones, around nine tenths of which show up once; about 4.3% is in the top ten. Details on this clone: Its antigen is still unknown.

The study's findings and limits: Photon-treated patients lost naive T cells and TCR diversity; proton-treated stayed stable. A bigger post-nadir fall in TCR diversity correlated inversely with survival time in deceased patients. Authors raise, but do not show, better survival with proton therapy.

The V and J ends lost 4 bases and 5 bases, in that order; junction bases with no gene match: 6. The CDR3 sequence is 15 residues long. CDR1 is SGHRS and CDR2 is YFSETQ in the germline V gene. Here the sequenced sample was peripheral blood, taken from a patient treated with photon-based radiotherapy. The TCR originated in a man aged 50 to 60 with gastric cancer. The genes are TRBV5-1 and TRBJ2-7; TRBD2 agrees at 13 bases. The CDR3 DNA sequence: TGCGCCAGCAGCATTGGACTAGCGGGAGCGAACGAGCAGTACTTC. Translating gives CASSIGLAGANEQYF.